A single sample gave rise to the 3 T cell receptor beta chains below, sequenced in a study of cytomegalovirus exposure and HLA in healthy donors. Primers for the PCR totalled 60 Vbeta and 13 Jbeta. Clones were read by immunoSEQ multiplex PCR, and TCRdb kept only the in-frame ones, dropping some. The sample contains 65,000 to 90,000 clones, about 80% of which appear only once. Material for sequencing was PBMCs. These receptors originate from a man aged 25-40 years in good health and CMV-seronegative.

This clone occurred a few times. The junction departs from germline at one end; a sequencing error may be responsible. This chain connects TRBV7-7 to TRBJ1-1; D is undetermined. This CDR3 has 13 residues. Germline V gene sequence: CDR1 SSHAT, CDR2 FNYEAQ (reference sequence). This CDR3 reads CASSLSQDTEAFF. CDR3 bases: TGTGCTAGCAGCTTATCGCAGGACACTGAAGCTTTCTTT.

The chain employs TRBV27 and TRBJ2-3, with 7 bases identical to TRBD1. CDR1 is MNHEY, CDR2 SMNVEV, per germline (reference sequence). CDR3 length: 15 amino acids. V lost 4 bases to trimming and J lost 6 bases; unmatched junction nucleotides: 10. CDR3 amino acids: CASSSAGTAGDTQYF. For the CDR3, the DNA is TGTGCCAGCAGTTCGGCCGGGACAGCTGGGGATACGCAGTATTTT.

This clone was seen only a few times. The chain uses TRBV7-8 and TRBJ2-7, with 7 bases identical to TRBD2. The CDR3 contains 15 residues. CDR1 SGHVS and CDR2 FQNEAQ come from the germline V gene. V dropped 5 bases and J dropped 3; count of bases not matched to a gene: 10. CDR3 sequence reads: CASSPRGEILYEQYF. In DNA form, the CDR3 reads TGTGCCAGCAGCCCCCGGGGGGAGATACTCTACGAGCAGTACTTC.